This TCR beta chain stems from a study of blood T cell repertoires in COVID-19. Study-level background: Nucleic acid was either cDNA or gDNA, and it came from T cells, B-cell-depleted T cells, or PBMCs.

V gave up 2 bases and J gave up 4 bases; unmatched junction bases: 6. The CDR3 consists of 14 residues. Germline V CDR1 and CDR2: SGHDT, YYEEEE. Assay: immunoSEQ multiplex PCR; the TCRdb copy retains only in-frame clones and omits some. The sample yields 60,000 to 75,000 clones, roughly 91% seen once. What was sequenced was peripheral blood. The chain links TRBV5-6 to TRBJ2-7; TRBD1 aligns across 7 bases. The receptor's source is a human donor in a cohort sampled during active COVID-19. The CDR3 coding sequence is TGTGCCAGCAGCTTAGGGACAGCGGTTTACGAGCAGTACTTC. Encoded protein: CASSLGTAVYEQYF.